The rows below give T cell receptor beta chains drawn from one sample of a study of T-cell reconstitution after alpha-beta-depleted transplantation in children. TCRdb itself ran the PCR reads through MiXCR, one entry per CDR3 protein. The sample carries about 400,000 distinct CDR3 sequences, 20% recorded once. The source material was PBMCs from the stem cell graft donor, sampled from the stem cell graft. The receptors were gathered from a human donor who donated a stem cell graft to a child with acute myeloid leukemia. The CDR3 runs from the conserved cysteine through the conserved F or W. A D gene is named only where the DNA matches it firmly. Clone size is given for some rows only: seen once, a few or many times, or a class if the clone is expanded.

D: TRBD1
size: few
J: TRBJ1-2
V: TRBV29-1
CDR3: CSVFDRVSYYGYTF
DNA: TGCAGCGTCTTCGACAGGGTTTCTTACTATGGCTACACCTTC

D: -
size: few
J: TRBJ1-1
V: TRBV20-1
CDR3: CSARRGVRNTEAFF
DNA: TGCAGTGCTAGGAGGGGGGTCAGGAACACTGAAGCTTTCTTT

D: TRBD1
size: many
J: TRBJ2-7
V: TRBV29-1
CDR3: CSIRTGEIYEQYF
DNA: TGCAGCATCCGGACAGGGGAAATCTACGAGCAGTACTTC

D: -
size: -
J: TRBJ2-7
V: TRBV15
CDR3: CATSSYISAPEQYF
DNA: TGTGCCACCAGCAGTTATATTAGCGCTCCCGAGCAGTACTTC

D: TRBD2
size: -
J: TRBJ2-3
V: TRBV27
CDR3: CASRFSGREGTDTQYF
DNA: TGTGCCAGCCGATTTAGCGGGAGGGAGGGAACAGATACGCAGTATTTT

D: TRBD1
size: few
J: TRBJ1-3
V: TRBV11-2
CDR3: CASSLTGTGSFPGNTIYF
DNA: TGTGCCAGCAGCCTGACCGGGACAGGGTCCTTTCCTGGAAACACCATATATTTT

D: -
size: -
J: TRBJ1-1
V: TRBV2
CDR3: CASSDGLPANTEAFF
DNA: TGTGCCAGCAGTGATGGGTTGCCAGCGAACACTGAAGCTTTCTTT

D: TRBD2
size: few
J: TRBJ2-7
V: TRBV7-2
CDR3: CASSSTSGETYEQYF
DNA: TGTGCCAGCAGTTCGACTAGCGGGGAAACCTACGAGCAGTACTTC

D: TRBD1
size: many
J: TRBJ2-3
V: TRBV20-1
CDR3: CSAQKAGGDRTDTQYF
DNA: TGCAGTGCTCAGAAGGCAGGGGGTGATCGCACAGATACGCAGTATTTT

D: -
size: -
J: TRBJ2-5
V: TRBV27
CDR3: CASSPRSVETQYF
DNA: TGTGCCAGCAGTCCTCGGTCCGTGGAGACCCAGTACTTC

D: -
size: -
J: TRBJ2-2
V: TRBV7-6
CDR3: CASSRKPTANTGELFF
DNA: TGTGCCAGCAGCCGAAAACCGACTGCGAACACCGGGGAGCTGTTTTTT

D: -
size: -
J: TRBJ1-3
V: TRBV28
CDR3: CASTVLPGNTTYF
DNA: TGTGCCAGCACCGTTCTGCCTGGAAACACCACATATTTT

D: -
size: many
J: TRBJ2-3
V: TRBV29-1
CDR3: CRRTTTDTQYF
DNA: TGCAGACGGACAACCACAGATACGCAGTATTTT

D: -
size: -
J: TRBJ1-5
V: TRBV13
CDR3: CASSLGGPGRLDWGSSQPQHF
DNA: TGTGCCAGCAGCTTAGGGGGCCCAGGGAGACTCGATTGGGGTAGTTCTCAGCCCCAGCATTTT

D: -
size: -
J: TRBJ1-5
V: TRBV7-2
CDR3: CASSKVGYSNQPQHF
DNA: TGTGCCAGCAGCAAAGTAGGGTATAGCAATCAGCCCCAGCATTTT

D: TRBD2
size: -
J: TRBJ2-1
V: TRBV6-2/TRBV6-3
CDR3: CASSATSGKINEQFF
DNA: TGTGCCAGCAGTGCTACTAGCGGGAAGATCAATGAGCAGTTCTTC

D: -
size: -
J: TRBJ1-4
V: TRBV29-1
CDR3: CSVEDEKLFF
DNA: TGCAGCGTTGAGGATGAAAAACTGTTTTTT

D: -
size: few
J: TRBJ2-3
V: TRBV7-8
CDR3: CASSYNGGRTDTQYF
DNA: TGTGCCAGCAGCTACAACGGGGGGCGGACAGATACGCAGTATTTT

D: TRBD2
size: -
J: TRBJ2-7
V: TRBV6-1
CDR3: CASSDGTSGTYEQYF
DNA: TGTGCCAGCAGTGACGGGACTAGCGGGACCTACGAGCAGTACTTC

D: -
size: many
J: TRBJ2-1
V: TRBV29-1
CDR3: CSTPLGGYNEQFF
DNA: TGCAGCACACCCCTAGGGGGGTACAATGAGCAGTTCTTC

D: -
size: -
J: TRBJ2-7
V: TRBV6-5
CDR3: CASSYSSQRQGKTRQYF
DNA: TGTGCCAGCAGTTACTCGTCACAAAGGCAGGGAAAAACAAGACAGTACTTC

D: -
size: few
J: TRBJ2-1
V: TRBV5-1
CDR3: CASRPGLNNEQFF
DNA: TGCGCCAGCAGACCTGGACTTAACAATGAGCAGTTCTTC

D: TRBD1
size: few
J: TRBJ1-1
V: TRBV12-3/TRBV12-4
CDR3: CASSWGTGGTEAFF
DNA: TGTGCCAGCAGCTGGGGGACAGGGGGCACTGAAGCTTTCTTT

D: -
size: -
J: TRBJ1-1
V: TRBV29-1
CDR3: CSARHELNTEAFF
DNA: TGCAGCGCCCGACATGAATTGAACACTGAAGCTTTCTTT

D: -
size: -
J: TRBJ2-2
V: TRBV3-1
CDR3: CASSQEGARGTGELFF
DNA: TGTGCCAGCAGCCAAGAGGGGGCGCGGGGCACCGGGGAGCTGTTTTTT

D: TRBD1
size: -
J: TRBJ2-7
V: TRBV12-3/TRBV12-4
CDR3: CASSRTGTGHREQYF
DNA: TGTGCCAGCAGTCGGACCGGGACAGGGCATCGGGAGCAGTACTTC

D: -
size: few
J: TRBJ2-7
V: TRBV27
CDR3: CASALDQIRVTYEQYF
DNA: TGTGCCAGCGCTCTCGACCAAATCAGGGTCACGTACGAGCAGTACTTC

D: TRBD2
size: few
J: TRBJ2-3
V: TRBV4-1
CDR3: CASSQEASGGTDTQYF
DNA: TGCGCCAGCAGCCAAGAGGCTAGCGGGGGCACAGATACGCAGTATTTT